The source of this TCR beta chain is a study of somatic mutations in cytotoxic T cells in rheumatoid arthritis. Only in-frame clones appear in the TCRdb table, and some are missing; sequencing was by immunoSEQ multiplex PCR. The data show 27,000 or so clones, approximately 86% seen once. Germline CDR1 reads MNHNS; CDR2 reads SASEGT. Between the trimmed V and J ends, which lost 5 bases and 1 base, there was a span of 9 bases. The CDR3 covers 13 residues. As concerns this clone: The sample has other DNA sequences that encode this CDR3 too.

The sequenced sample was CD8+ T cells sorted from blood. The clonotype comes from an adult with rheumatoid arthritis. The gene calls are TRBV6-1 and TRBJ2-7; maybe TRBD2 (5 bases). The CDR3 nucleotides are TGTGCCAGCAGTTTTTCGGGGTCCTACGAGCAGTACTTC. Translation gives CASSFSGSYEQYF.